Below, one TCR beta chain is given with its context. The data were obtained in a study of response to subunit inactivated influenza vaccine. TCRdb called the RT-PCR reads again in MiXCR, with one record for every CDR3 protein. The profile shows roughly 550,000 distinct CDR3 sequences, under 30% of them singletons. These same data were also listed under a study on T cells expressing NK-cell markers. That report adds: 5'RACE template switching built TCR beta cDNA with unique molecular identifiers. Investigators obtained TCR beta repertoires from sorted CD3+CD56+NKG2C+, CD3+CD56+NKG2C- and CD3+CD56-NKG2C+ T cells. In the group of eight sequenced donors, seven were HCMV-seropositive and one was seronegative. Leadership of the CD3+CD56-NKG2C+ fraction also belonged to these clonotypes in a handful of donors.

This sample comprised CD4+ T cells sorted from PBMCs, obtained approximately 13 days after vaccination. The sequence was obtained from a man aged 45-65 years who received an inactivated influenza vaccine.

The CDR3 loop reads CASSRTGTLYNEQFF. The CDR3 nucleotides read TGTGCCAGCAGCAGAACCGGGACCCTATACAATGAGCAGTTCTTC. The gene calls are TRBV7-9 and TRBJ2-1; either TRBD1 or TRBD2 may fit D (5 bases each). Germline values: CDR1 SEHNR, CDR2 FQNEAQ (reference sequence). The CDR3 consists of 15 residues. Trimming removed 5 bases from V and 4 bases from J, with 15 bases in between.